The 14 T cell receptor beta chains below all came from one sample that was sequenced in a study of Ad26.COV2.S vaccination and SARS-CoV-2 variants. Produced via immunoSEQ multiplex PCR; TCRdb's table is partial and in-frame only. The repertoire has 450,000 to 550,000 clones, 75% to 90% of them found once; the top ten carry over 2%. The treatment was: over 15 received Ad26.COV2.S at low or high dose, single or two shots; about 5 received placebo; per-sample allocation not given. Sampling took place 63 days after the first vaccine or placebo injection. The sequencing here drew on peripheral blood, taken in a trial of Ad26.COV2.S vaccine versus placebo. All receptors derive from a person aged 18 to 65 who received the Ad26.COV2.S COVID-19 vaccine or a placebo.

The rearrangement links TRBV5-1 to TRBJ1-1; D is ambiguous. The CDR3 covers 14 residues. Trimming left V 1 base short and J 0 bases short, with 7 bases between. The germline V gene encodes CDR1 SGHRS and CDR2 YFSETQ. CDR3 in DNA: TGCGCCAGCAGCTTGACGGGGATGAACACTGAAGCTTTCTTT. It specifies CASSLTGMNTEAFF. The entire variable domain, with the rest obtained from reference TRBV5-1 and TRBJ1-1, is as follows: KAGVTQTPRYLIKTRGQQVTLSCSPISGHRSVSWYQQTPGQGLQFLFEYFSETQRNKGNFPGRFSGRQFSNSRSEMNVSTLELGDSALYLCASSLTGMNTEAFFGQGTRLTVV.

The rearrangement joins TRBV9 to TRBJ2-3; a possible D gene is TRBD1 (6 bases). The CDR3 is made up of 16 amino acids. With 4 bases removed from V and 1 base from J, the gap between germline ends came to 16 bases. In germline, CDR1 is SGDLS, CDR2 YYNGEE. The CDR3 is CASSLSTSGGTDTQYF. In DNA, the CDR3 is TGTGCCAGCAGCCTCTCGACATCAGGGGGCACAGATACGCAGTATTTT.

The CDR3 coding sequence is TGTGCCAGCAGTTTACCTGGGGGTGGCTACACCTTC. Translated, it gives CASSLPGGGYTF. This chain links TRBV12-3 or TRBV12-4 with TRBJ1-2; weak D call: TRBD1 (5 bases). Trimming stripped 2 bases from V and 7 bases from J, with 8 bases between. CDR3 size: 12 residues.

The chain employs TRBV10-3 and TRBJ1-1, with 9 positions matching TRBD1. Germline CDR1 reads ENHRY; CDR2 reads SYGVKD. The CDR3 is 16 residues long. After removal of 2 bases from V and 5 bases from J, the junction contained 9 bases not matched to a gene. The DNA for the CDR3 is TGTGCCATCAGTGAGCCTAAACAGGGGGCGAGGACTGAAGCTTTCTTT. It specifies CAISEPKQGARTEAFF.

This chain uses TRBV25-1 with TRBJ2-7, with D maybe TRBD1 (6 bases). Germline CDR1 is MGHDK and CDR2 is SYGVNS. This CDR3 is 14 amino acids long. The CDR3 region has the DNA TGTGCTATTCGGGCACAGGGAAAGGTCTACGAGCAGTACTTC. Amino acid sequence: CAIRAQGKVYEQYF.

The chain links TRBV19 to TRBJ2-2; 7 nucleotides line up with TRBD2. V trimming: 3 bases; J trimming: 5 bases; junction bases outside the gene matches: 3. Germline V gives CDR1 LNHDA, CDR2 SQIVND (reference sequence). This CDR3 has 14 residues. The CDR3 nucleotides read TGTGCCAGTAGTATCGGGGGAGGGACCGGGGAGCTGTTTTTT. Translating gives CASSIGGGTGELFF.

The chain carries TRBV5-1 and TRBJ1-2; 7 bases align to TRBD1. Germline CDR1 and CDR2: SGHRS and YFSETQ. CDR3 length: 15 residues. Trimming removed 0 bases from V and 5 bases from J; junction bases left unmatched: 7. CDR3 nucleotides: TGCGCCAGCAGCTTGGGGGGACAGACTCAATATGGCTACACCTTC. Protein product: CASSLGGQTQYGYTF.

V usage is TRBV7-2 and J usage is TRBJ2-2, with D tentatively TRBD1 (5 bases). The CDR3 is 15 residues long. Looked up from germline, CDR1 is SGHTA and CDR2 is FQGNSA. V shed 5 bases and J shed 0 bases, with 10 bases lying between them. The CDR3 here is CASSLRQTNTGELFF. DNA of the CDR3: TGTGCCAGCAGCCTACGACAGACGAACACCGGGGAGCTGTTTTTT.

The chain couples TRBV2 to TRBJ1-2, with a tentative D call TRBD1 (5 bases). The CDR3 loop spans 14 amino acids. Germline V lookup: CDR1 SNHLY, CDR2 FYNNEI. With 5 bases removed from V and 3 bases from J, the gap between germline ends came to 13 bases. In DNA, the CDR3 is TGTGCCAGCAGTCTTGGGACTTTTTACTATGGCTACACCTTC. Residues: CASSLGTFYYGYTF.

The chain couples TRBV13 to TRBJ1-1; D is possibly TRBD1 (6 bases). Germline V lookup: CDR1 PRHDT, CDR2 FYEKMQ (reference sequence). The CDR3 runs 13 residues. Trimming stripped 4 bases from V and 4 bases from J, with 10 bases between. CDR3 in amino acids: CASSSRGGTEAFF. The CDR3 DNA is TGTGCCAGCAGCTCCAGGGGCGGCACTGAAGCTTTCTTT.

V usage is TRBV6-5 and J usage is TRBJ2-7, with D possibly being TRBD2 (6 bases). CDR3 size: 13 residues. Germline V gene data show CDR1 as MNHEY and CDR2 as SVGAGI. The V end lost 0 bases, the J end lost 7 bases, and 10 bases lay between the germline ends. The CDR3 bases are TGTGCCAGCAGTTACTCGAGGGCGGGGGAGCAGTACTTC. Translation: CASSYSRAGEQYF.

The chain combines TRBV7-9 with TRBJ2-2; 7 bases are a match to TRBD1. V was pared by 2 bases and J by 6 bases, with 6 bases of the junction left unmatched. This CDR3 contains 15 residues. Germline CDR1 and CDR2: SEHNR and FQNEAQ (reference sequence). The CDR3 DNA is TGTGCCAGCAGCTTAACAGGGGTGTACGCCGGGGAGCTGTTTTTT. Translated, it gives CASSLTGVYAGELFF.

This chain links TRBV6-2 or TRBV6-3 with TRBJ1-2; D possibly corresponds to TRBD1 (5 bases). The CDR3 loop spans 15 amino acids. Germline CDR1 is MNHEY and CDR2 is SVGEGT. The V gene lost 2 bases and the J gene lost 7 bases, with 17 bases spanning the gap. CDR3 amino acids: CASSYPRTREGGYTF. CDR3 nucleotides: TGTGCCAGCAGTTACCCTCGGACAAGGGAAGGTGGCTACACCTTC.

The V gene is TRBV11-2, the J gene TRBJ2-3; 11 bases map to TRBD2. CDR1 and CDR2 (germline): SGHAT, FQNNGV. V shed 4 bases and J 4 bases; nucleotides not matched to a gene: 4. The CDR3 is 15 amino acids. CDR3 in amino acids: CASSYLAGGPDTQYF. DNA of the CDR3: TGTGCCAGCAGCTACTTAGCGGGGGGGCCAGATACGCAGTATTTT.